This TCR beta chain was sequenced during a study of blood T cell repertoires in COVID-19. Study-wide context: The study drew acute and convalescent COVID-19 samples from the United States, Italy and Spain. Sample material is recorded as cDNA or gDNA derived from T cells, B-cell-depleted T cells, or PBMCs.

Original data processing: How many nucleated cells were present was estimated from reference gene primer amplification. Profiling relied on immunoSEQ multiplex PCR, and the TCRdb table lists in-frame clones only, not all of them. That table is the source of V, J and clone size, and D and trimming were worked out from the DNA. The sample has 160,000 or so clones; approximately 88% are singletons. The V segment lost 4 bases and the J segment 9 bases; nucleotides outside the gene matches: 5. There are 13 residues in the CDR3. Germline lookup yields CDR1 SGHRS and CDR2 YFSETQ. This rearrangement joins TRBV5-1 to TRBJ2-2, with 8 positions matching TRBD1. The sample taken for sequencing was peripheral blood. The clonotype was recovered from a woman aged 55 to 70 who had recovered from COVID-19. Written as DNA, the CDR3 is TGCGCCAGCAGCCCGGACAGGGTTCGGGAGCTGTTTTTT. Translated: CASSPDRVRELFF. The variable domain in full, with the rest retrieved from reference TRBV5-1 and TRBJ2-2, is KAGVTQTPRYLIKTRGQQVTLSCSPISGHRSVSWYQQTPGQGLQFLFEYFSETQRNKGNFPGRFSGRQFSNSRSEMNVSTLELGDSALYLCASSPDRVRELFFGEGSRLTVL.